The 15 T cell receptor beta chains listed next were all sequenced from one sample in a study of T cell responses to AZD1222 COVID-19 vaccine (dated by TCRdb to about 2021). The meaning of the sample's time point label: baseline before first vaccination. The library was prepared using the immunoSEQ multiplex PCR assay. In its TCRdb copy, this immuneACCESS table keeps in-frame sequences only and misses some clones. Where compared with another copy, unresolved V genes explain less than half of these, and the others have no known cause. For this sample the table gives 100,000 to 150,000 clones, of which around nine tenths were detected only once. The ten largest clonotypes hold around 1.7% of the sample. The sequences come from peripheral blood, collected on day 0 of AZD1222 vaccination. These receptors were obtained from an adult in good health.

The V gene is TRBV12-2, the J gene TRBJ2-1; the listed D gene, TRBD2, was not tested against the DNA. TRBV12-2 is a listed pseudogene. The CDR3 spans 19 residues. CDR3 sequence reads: CASRLVTSGGPSSYNEQFF. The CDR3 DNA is TGTGCAAGTCGCTTAGTAACTAGCGGGGGCCCGAGCTCCTACAATGAGCAGTTCTTC.

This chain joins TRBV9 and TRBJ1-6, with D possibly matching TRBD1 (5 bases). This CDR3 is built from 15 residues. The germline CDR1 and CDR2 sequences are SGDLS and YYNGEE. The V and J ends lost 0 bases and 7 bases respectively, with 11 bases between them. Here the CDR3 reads CASSVEGLTNSPLHF. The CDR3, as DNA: TGTGCCAGCAGCGTAGAGGGGTTAACGAATTCACCCCTCCACTTT.

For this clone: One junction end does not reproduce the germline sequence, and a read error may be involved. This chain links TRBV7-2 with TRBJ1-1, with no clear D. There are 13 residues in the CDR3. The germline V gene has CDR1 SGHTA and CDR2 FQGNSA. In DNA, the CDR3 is TGTGCCAGTAGCTCCGGACCGGACACTGAAGCTTTCTTT. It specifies CASSSGPDTEAFF.

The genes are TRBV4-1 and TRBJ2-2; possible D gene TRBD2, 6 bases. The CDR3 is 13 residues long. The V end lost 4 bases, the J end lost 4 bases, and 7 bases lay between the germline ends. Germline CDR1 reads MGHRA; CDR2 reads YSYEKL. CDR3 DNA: TGCGCCAGCAGCCCGACTAGCACCGGGGAGCTGTTTTTT. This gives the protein CASSPTSTGELFF.

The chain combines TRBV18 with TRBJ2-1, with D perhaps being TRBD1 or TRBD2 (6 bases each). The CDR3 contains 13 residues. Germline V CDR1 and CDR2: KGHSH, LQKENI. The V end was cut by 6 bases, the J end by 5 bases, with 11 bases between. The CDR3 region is CASSGGVHNEQFF. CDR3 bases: TGTGCCAGCTCCGGGGGCGTCCACAATGAGCAGTTCTTC.

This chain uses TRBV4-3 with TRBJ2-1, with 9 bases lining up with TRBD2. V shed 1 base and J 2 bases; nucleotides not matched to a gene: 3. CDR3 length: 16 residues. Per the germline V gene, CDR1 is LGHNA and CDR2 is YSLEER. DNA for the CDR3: TGCGCCAGCAGCCAAGGGGGCGGGAGGGCCTACAATGAGCAGTTCTTC. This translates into CASSQGGGRAYNEQFF.

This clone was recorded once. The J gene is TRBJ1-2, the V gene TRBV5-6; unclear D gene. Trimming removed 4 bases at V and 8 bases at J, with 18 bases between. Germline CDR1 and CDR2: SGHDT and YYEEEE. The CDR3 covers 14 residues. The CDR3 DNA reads TGTGCCAGCAGCCTCTTAGAAAGGGAGTCCGGCTACACCTTC. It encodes CASSLLERESGYTF.

As DNA, the CDR3 is TGTGCAAGTGGCAGGGAAGAGACCCAGTACTTC. It specifies CASGREETQYF. The chain joins TRBV12-2 to TRBJ2-5; the table's D call, TRBD1, was not checked against the DNA. TRBV12-2 is annotated as a pseudogene. CDR3 length: 11 amino acids.

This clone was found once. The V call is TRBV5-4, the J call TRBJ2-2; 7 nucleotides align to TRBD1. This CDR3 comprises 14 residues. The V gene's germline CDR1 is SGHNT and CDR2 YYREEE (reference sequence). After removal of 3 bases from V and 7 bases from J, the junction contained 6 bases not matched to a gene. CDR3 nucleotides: TGTGCCAGCAGCTCCAAGAGGGGGCTCGGGGAGCTGTTTTTT. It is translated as CASSSKRGLGELFF. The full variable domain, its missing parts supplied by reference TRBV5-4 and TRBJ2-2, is ETGVTQSPTHLIKTRGQQVTLRCSSQSGHNTVSWYQQALGQGPQFIFQYYREEENGRGNFPPRFSGLQFPNYSSELNVNALELDDSALYLCASSSKRGLGELFFGEGSRLTVL.

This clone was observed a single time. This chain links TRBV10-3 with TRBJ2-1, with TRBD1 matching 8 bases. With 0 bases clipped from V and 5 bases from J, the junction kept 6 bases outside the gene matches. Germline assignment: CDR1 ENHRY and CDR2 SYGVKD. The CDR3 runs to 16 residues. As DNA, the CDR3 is TGTGCCATCAGTGAGTCGACAGGGGCGGGCGACAATGAGCAGTTCTTC. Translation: CAISESTGAGDNEQFF.

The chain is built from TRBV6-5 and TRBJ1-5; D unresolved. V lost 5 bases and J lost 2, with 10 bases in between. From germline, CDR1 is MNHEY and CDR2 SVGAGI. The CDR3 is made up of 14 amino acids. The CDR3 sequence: CASSRTTGNQPQHF. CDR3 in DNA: TGTGCCAGCAGTCGAACTACAGGCAATCAGCCCCAGCATTTT.

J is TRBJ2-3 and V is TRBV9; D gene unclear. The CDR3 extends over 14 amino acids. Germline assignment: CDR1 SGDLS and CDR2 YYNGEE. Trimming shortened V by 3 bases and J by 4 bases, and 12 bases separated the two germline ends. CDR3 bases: TGTGCCAGCAGCGAGCGATTCAGAGCAGATACGCAGTATTTT. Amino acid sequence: CASSERFRADTQYF.

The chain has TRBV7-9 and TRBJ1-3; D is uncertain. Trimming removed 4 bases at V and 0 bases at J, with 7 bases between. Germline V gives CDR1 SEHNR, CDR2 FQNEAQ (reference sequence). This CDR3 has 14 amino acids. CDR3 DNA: TGTGCCAGCAGCTCAACGATCTCTGGAAACACCATATATTTT. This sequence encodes CASSSTISGNTIYF.

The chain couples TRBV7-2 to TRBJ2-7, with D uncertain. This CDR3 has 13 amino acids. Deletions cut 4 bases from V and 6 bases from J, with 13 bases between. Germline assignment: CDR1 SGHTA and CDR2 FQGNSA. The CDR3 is CASSSMGSGEQYV. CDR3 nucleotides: TGTGCCAGCAGCTCTATGGGTTCCGGCGAGCAGTACGTC.

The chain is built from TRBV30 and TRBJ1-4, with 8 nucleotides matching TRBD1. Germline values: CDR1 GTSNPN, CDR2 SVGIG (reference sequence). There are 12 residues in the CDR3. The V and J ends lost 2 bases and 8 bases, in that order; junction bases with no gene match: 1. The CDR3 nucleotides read TGTGCCTGGAGTAACAGGGGGGAAAAACTGTTTTTT. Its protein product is CAWSNRGEKLFF.